The rows below give T cell receptor beta chains drawn from one sample of a study of control samples from healthy donors and cancer patients. The method was immunoSEQ multiplex PCR; TCRdb's version includes in-frame clones alone and lacks a portion of them. The sample yields about 120,000 clones, approximately 84% seen once. Sequencing input: blood. These receptor sequences come from a man aged 18 to 30 in good health. Each CDR3 is given with its conserved first and last residue. A D gene is named only where the DNA matches it firmly. The size of a clone is reported for some rows only, either as once, few or many, or as a class for expanded clones.

TRBV5-1	TRBD1	TRBJ2-4	NA	TGCGCCAGCAGCCTTACAGGGGTATCGAACATTCAGTACTTC	CASSLTGVSNIQYF
TRBV15	TRBD1	TRBJ1-3	NA	TGTGCCACCAGCAGGGAGGGACAGGGCCCTGGAAACACCATATATTTT	CATSREGQGPGNTIYF
TRBV27	TRBD2	TRBJ2-7	NA	TGTGCCAGCAGTTTATCGATAGGGCTAGCGGGAGTCGAGCAGTACTTC	CASSLSIGLAGVEQYF
TRBV18	NA	TRBJ1-3	NA	TGTGCCAGCTCACCACCCGTCAGGGCCTCTGGAAACACCATATATTTT	CASSPPVRASGNTIYF
TRBV5-1	NA	TRBJ2-2	NA	TGCGCCAGCAGCTTGTTTGGGGGCTTGAACACCGGGGAGCTGTTTTTT	CASSLFGGLNTGELFF
TRBV5-1	NA	TRBJ2-7	NA	TGCGCCAGCAGCTTGGGGGGTAACCACTCCTACGAGCAGTACTTC	CASSLGGNHSYEQYF
TRBV11-1	TRBD2	TRBJ2-1	NA	TGTGCCAGCACCATAGCGGGAGGGCAGCATGAGCAGTTCTTC	CASTIAGGQHEQFF
TRBV7-3	NA	TRBJ2-7	NA	TGTGCCAGCAGCTCGGGGCCACTTTACGAGCAGTACTTC	CASSSGPLYEQYF
TRBV6-2/TRBV6-3	NA	TRBJ2-7	NA	TGTGCCAGCAGTACTCTTGACAGCAGAGTCTCCTACGAGCAGTACTTC	CASSTLDSRVSYEQYF
TRBV4-1	NA	TRBJ1-5	NA	TGCGCCAGCAGCCAGGAGATTTATCAGCCCCAGCATTTT	CASSQEIYQPQHF
TRBV7-3	TRBD2	TRBJ2-1	NA	TGTGCCAGCAGCCCTCGGACTAGCGGAGTGACCTACAATGAGCAGTTCTTC	CASSPRTSGVTYNEQFF
TRBV5-6	NA	TRBJ2-5	NA	TGTGCCAGCAGCTTGGTCAGGGGTCAAGAGACCCAGTACTTC	CASSLVRGQETQYF
TRBV28	NA	TRBJ2-4	NA	TGTGCCAGCAGTCCCCCCCAGCGGAACATTCAGTACTTC	CASSPPQRNIQYF
TRBV27	NA	TRBJ1-1	NA	TGTGCCAGCAGTTTCGGGACACCGAACACTGAAGCTTTCTTT	CASSFGTPNTEAFF
TRBV19	NA	TRBJ2-1	NA	TGTGCCAGTAGTATTTGGGGGGACGAGCAGTTCTTC	CASSIWGDEQFF
TRBV24-1	NA	TRBJ1-3	once	TGTGCCACCAGTTCGTCCCGCTCTGGAAACACCATATATTTT	CATSSSRSGNTIYF